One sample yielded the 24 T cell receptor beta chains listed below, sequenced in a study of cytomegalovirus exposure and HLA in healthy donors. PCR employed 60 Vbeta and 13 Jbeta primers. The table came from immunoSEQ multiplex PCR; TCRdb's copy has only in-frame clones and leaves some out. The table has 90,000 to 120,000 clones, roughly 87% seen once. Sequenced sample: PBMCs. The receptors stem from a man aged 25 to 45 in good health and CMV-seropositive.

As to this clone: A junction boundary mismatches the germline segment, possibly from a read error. The CDR3 protein is CASSLQAGTGANGLTF. DNA for the CDR3: TGTGCCAGCAGCTTACAGGCCGGGACAGGGGCCAACGGCCTGACTTTC. V gene TRBV7-6 combines with J gene TRBJ2-6, with TRBD1 matching 10 bases. CDR3 length: 16 residues. Germline CDR1 reads SGHVS; CDR2 reads FNYEAQ.

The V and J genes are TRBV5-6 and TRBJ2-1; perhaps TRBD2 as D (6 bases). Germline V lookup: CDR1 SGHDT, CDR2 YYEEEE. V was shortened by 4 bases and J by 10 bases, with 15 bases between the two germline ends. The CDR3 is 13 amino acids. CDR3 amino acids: CASSLGTPREQFF. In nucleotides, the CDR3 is TGTGCCAGCAGCCTGGGGACTCCTAGGGAGCAGTTCTTC.

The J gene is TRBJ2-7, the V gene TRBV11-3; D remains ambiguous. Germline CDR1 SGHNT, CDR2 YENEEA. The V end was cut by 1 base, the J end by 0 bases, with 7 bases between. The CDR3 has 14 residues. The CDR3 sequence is CASSLGAVSYEQYF. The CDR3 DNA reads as TGTGCCAGCAGCTTAGGGGCAGTCTCCTACGAGCAGTACTTC.

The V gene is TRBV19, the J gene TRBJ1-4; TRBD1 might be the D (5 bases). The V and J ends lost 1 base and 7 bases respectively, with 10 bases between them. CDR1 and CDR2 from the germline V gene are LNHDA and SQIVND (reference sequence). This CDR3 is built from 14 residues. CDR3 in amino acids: CASSIGAGPEKLFF. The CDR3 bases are TGTGCCAGTAGTATAGGGGCAGGGCCTGAAAAACTGTTTTTT.

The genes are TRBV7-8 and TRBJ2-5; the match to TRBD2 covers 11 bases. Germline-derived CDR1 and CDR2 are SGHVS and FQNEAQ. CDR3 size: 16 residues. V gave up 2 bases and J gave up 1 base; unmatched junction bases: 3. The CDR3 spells CASSLPSGGIQETQYF. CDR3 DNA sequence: TGTGCCAGCAGCTTACCTAGCGGGGGGATCCAAGAGACCCAGTACTTC.

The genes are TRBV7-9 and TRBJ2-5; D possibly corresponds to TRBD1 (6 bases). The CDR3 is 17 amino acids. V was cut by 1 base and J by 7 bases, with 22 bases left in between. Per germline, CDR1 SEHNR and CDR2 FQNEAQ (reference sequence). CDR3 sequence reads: CASSLVDWGHSLWTQYF. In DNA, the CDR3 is TGTGCCAGCAGCTTAGTGGACTGGGGACACAGTTTATGGACCCAGTACTTC.

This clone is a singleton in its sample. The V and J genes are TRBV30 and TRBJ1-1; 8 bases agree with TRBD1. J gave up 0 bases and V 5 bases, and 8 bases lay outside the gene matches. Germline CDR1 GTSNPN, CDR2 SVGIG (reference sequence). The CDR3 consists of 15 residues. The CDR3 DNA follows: TGTGCCTGGGCGTCGCGACAGGGGATGAACACTGAAGCTTTCTTT. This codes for CAWASRQGMNTEAFF.

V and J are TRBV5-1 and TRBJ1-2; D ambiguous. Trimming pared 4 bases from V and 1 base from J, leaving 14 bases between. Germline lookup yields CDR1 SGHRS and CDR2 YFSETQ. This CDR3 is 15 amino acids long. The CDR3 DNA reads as TGCGCCAGCAGCGTGGACGTCAGTATTAACTATGGCTACACCTTC. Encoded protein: CASSVDVSINYGYTF.

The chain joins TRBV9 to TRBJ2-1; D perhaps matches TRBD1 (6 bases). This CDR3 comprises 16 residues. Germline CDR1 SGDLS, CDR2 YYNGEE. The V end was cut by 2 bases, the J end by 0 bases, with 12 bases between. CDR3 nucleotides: TGTGCCAGCAGCGTCTCCCAGGGGAGCTCCTACAATGAGCAGTTCTTC. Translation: CASSVSQGSSYNEQFF.

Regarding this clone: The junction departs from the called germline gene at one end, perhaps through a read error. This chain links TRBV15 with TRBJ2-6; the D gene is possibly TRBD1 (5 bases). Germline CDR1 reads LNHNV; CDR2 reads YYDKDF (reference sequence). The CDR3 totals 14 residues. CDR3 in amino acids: CATSRGAGANGLTF. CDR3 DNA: TGTGCCACCAGCAGAGGGGCTGGGGCCAACGGCCTGACTTTC.

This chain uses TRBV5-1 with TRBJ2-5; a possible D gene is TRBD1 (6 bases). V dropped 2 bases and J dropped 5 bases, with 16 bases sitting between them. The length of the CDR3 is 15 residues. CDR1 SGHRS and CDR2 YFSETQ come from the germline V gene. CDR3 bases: TGCGCCAGCAGCTTACGAACAGGGCGAGGGGAGACCCAGTACTTC. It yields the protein CASSLRTGRGETQYF.

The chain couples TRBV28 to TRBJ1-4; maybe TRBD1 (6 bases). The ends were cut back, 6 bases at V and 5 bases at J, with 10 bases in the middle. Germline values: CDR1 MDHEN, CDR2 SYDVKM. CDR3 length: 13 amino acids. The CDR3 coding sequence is TGTGCCAGCAGGCCAGGACAGAATGAAAAACTGTTTTTT. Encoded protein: CASRPGQNEKLFF.

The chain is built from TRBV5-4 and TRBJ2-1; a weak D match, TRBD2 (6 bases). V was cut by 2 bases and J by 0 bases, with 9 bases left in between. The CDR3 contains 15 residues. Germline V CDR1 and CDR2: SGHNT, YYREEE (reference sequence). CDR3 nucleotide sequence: TGTGCCAGCAGCTTCCTCGGGGGCTCCTACAATGAGCAGTTCTTC. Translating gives CASSFLGGSYNEQFF.

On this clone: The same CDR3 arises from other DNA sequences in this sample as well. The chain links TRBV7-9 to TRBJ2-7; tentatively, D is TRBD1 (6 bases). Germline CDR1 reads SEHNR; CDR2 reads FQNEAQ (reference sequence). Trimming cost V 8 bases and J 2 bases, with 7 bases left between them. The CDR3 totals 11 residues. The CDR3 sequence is CASGTPYEQYF. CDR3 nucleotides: TGTGCCAGCGGGACACCCTACGAGCAGTACTTC.

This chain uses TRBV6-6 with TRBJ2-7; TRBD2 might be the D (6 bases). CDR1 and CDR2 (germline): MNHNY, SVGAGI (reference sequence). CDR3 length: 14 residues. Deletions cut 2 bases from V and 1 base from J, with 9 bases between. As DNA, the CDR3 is TGTGCCAGCAGTTACCACGGGGGATCCTACGAGCAGTACTTC. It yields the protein CASSYHGGSYEQYF.

The CDR3 DNA reads as TGTGCCAGCAGCAAAGGTCCCTCCCGGGGGGGCACAGATACGCAGTATTTT. It encodes CASSKGPSRGGTDTQYF. The chain has TRBV9 and TRBJ2-3; TRBD2 matches at 7 bases. The ends lost 4 bases at V and 1 base at J; junction bases unmatched: 12. Germline CDR1 reads SGDLS; CDR2 reads YYNGEE. This CDR3 has 17 amino acids.

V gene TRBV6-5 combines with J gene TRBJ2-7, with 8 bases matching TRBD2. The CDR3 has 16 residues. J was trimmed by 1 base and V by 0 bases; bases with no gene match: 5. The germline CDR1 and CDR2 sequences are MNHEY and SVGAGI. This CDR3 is CASSYSISGESYEQYF. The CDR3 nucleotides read TGTGCCAGCAGTTACTCGATTAGCGGGGAATCCTACGAGCAGTACTTC.

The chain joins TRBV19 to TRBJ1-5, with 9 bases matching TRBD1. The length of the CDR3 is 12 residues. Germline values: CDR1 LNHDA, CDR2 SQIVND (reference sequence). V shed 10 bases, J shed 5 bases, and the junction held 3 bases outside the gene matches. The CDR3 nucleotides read TGTGCCACCAGACAGGGGGATCAGCCCCAGCATTTT. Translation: CATRQGDQPQHF. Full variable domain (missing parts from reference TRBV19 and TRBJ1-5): DGGITQSPKYLFRKEGQNVTLSCEQNLNHDAMYWYRQDPGQGLRLIYYSQIVNDFQKGDIAEGYSVSREKKESFPLTVTSAQKNPTAFYLCATRQGDQPQHFGDGTRLSIL.

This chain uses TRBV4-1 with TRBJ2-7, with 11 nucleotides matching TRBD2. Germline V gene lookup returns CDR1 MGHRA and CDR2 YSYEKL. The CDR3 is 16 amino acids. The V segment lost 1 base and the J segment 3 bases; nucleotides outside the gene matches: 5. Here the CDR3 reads CASSQVPSGGYYEQYF. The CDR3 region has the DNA TGCGCCAGCAGCCAAGTCCCTAGCGGGGGGTACTACGAGCAGTACTTC.

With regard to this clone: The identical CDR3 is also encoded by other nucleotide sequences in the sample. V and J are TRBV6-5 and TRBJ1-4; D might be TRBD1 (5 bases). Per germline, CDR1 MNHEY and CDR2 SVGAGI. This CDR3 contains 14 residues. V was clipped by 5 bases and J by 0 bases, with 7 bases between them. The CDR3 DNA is TGTGCCAGCAGTGGGGGGGCAACTAATGAAAAACTGTTTTTT. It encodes CASSGGATNEKLFF.

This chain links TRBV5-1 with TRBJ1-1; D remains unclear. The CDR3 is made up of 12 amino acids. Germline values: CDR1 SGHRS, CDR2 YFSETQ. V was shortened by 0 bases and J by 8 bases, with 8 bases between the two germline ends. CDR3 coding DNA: TGCGCCAGCAGCTTGGGGCAGGCCGAAGCTTTCTTT. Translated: CASSLGQAEAFF.

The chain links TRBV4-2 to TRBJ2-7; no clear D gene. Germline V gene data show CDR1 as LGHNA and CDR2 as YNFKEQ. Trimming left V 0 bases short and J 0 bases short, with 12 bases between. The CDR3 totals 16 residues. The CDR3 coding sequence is TGTGCCAGCAGCCAAGATGCAGCGTCGACCTCCTACGAGCAGTACTTC. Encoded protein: CASSQDAASTSYEQYF.

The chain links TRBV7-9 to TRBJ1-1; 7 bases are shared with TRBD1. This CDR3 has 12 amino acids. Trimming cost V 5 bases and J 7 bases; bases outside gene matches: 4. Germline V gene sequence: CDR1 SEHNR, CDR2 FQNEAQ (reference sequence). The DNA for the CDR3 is TGTGCCAGCAGCAGAGGGACAGATGAAGCTTTCTTT. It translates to CASSRGTDEAFF.

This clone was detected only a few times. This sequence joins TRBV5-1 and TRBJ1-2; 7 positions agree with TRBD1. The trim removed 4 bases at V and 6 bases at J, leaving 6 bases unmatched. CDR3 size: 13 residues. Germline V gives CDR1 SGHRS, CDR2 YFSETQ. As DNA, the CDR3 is TGCGCCAGCAGCCGGGACAGAGTTGATGGCTACACCTTC. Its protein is CASSRDRVDGYTF.